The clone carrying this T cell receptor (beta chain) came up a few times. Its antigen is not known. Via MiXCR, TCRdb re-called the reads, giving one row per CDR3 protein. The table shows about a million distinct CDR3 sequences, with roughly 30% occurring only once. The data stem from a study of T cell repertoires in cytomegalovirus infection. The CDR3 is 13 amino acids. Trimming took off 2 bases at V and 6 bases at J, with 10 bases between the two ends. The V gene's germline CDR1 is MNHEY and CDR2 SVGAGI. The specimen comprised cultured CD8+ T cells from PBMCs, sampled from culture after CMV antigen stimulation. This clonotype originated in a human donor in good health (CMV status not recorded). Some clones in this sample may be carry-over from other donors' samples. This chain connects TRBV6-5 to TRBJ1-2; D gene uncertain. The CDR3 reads CASSYSAFHGYTF. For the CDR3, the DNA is TGTGCCAGCAGTTACAGCGCGTTCCATGGCTACACCTTC.